These T cell receptor beta chains were read from a single sample in a study of shared clonotypes between healthy human individuals. Sequencing was performed with immunoSEQ multiplex PCR; in TCRdb, only in-frame clones are kept and a portion is missing. The data contain 400,000 to 600,000 clones, 75% to 80% of them seen just once; the ten biggest clones take up around 12%. The sequenced material came from PBMCs. These receptors were obtained from a woman between 40 and 50 years old in good health. Some clones in this sample may be carry-over from other donors' samples. The CDR3 runs from the conserved cysteine through the conserved F or W. The D gene is left open where the match is weak. Rows give clone size only sometimes, using once, few, many, or a class for an expanded clone.

size: .
D: .
V: TRBV7-9
J: TRBJ2-3
DNA: TGTGCCAGCAGCTTACGGTTTAGTCGAGGAGGCACAGATACGCAGTATTTT
CDR3: CASSLRFSRGGTDTQYF

size: .
D: TRBD2
V: TRBV11-2
J: TRBJ2-1
DNA: TGTGCCAGCAGCTTAGGGGCAGGGCTAGCGGGAGTTAATGAGCAGTTCTTC
CDR3: CASSLGAGLAGVNEQFF

size: few
D: TRBD1
V: TRBV5-5
J: TRBJ2-7
DNA: TGTGCCAGCAGCTTGGTCGCTGGGACAGGGAGAGCCTACGAGCAGTACTTC
CDR3: CASSLVAGTGRAYEQYF

size: .
D: .
V: TRBV6-1
J: TRBJ2-4
DNA: TGTGCCAGCAGTGGCCCTGGACAGAAAAACATTCAGTACTTC
CDR3: CASSGPGQKNIQYF

size: .
D: .
V: TRBV28
J: TRBJ2-5
DNA: TGTGCCAGCAGTTCCCGTGTTATAGAGCAGTACTTC
CDR3: CASSSRVIEQYF

size: .
D: .
V: TRBV5-1
J: TRBJ2-1
DNA: TGCGCCAGCAGCTACACGACAGTAACCTACAATGAGCAGTTCTTC
CDR3: CASSYTTVTYNEQFF

size: .
D: .
V: TRBV5-8
J: TRBJ2-7
DNA: TGTGCCAGCAGTGTCGGGGACACCATGGTGGTGGAGCAGTACTTC
CDR3: CASSVGDTMVVEQYF

size: .
D: .
V: TRBV5-8
J: TRBJ1-2
DNA: TGTGCCAGCAGCTTTGGGTCGGGGGTAGGCTATGGCTACACCTTC
CDR3: CASSFGSGVGYGYTF

size: .
D: .
V: TRBV27
J: TRBJ2-5
DNA: TGTGCCAGCAGCCGAGCGTACCAAGAGACCCAGTACTTC
CDR3: CASSRAYQETQYF

size: .
D: .
V: TRBV7-2
J: TRBJ2-4
DNA: TGTGCCAGCAGCTTCCCCGGGGTGTCCGAGCAAAACATTCAGTACTTC
CDR3: CASSFPGVSEQNIQYF

size: .
D: .
V: TRBV6-6
J: TRBJ2-2
DNA: TGTGCCAGCAGTTCCGGGCCCCAGCGCACCGGGGAGCTGTTTTTT
CDR3: CASSSGPQRTGELFF

size: .
D: .
V: TRBV5-1
J: TRBJ2-7
DNA: TGCGCCAGCAGCTTGGGAGACTACGAGCAGTACTTC
CDR3: CASSLGDYEQYF

size: .
D: .
V: TRBV5-8
J: TRBJ2-5
DNA: TGTGCCAGCAGCGGGGACGGCGGACAAGAGACCCAGTACTTC
CDR3: CASSGDGGQETQYF

size: few
D: .
V: TRBV30
J: TRBJ1-1
DNA: TGTGCCTGGAGTGTGAACGAGAACACTGAAGCTTTCTTT
CDR3: CAWSVNENTEAFF

size: .
D: .
V: TRBV7-3
J: TRBJ2-1
DNA: TGTGCCAGCAGCTTGATGCTAGCGAACTACAATGAGCAGTTCTTC
CDR3: CASSLMLANYNEQFF

size: few
D: .
V: TRBV18
J: TRBJ2-1
DNA: TGTGCCAGCTCACCGACCCCCCCGGAGCAGTTCTTC
CDR3: CASSPTPPEQFF

size: .
D: TRBD2
V: TRBV6-5
J: TRBJ2-1
DNA: TGTGCCAGCAGTTTGGGTCTAGCGGGAGATGAGCAGTTCTTC
CDR3: CASSLGLAGDEQFF

size: many
D: TRBD1
V: TRBV2
J: TRBJ1-4
DNA: TGTGCCAGCGCGGGGACAGGGGGACGAAATGAAAAACTGTTTTTT
CDR3: CASAGTGGRNEKLFF

size: .
D: TRBD2
V: TRBV5-1
J: TRBJ2-1
DNA: TGCGCCAGCAGCTTCGGGCTAGCGGGAGGTTATGAGCAGTTCTTC
CDR3: CASSFGLAGGYEQFF

size: .
D: .
V: TRBV5-4
J: TRBJ2-1
DNA: TGTGCCAGCAGCTTGGCCGGGGCGGTATCCTACAATGAGCAGTTCTTC
CDR3: CASSLAGAVSYNEQFF

size: .
D: .
V: TRBV19
J: TRBJ2-1
DNA: TGTGCCAGTAGTATCGACGGGGCGGAGTACAATGAGCAGTTCTTC
CDR3: CASSIDGAEYNEQFF

size: .
D: TRBD2
V: TRBV5-4
J: TRBJ2-3
DNA: TGTGCCAGCAGCCCCCCGGGAGGAAGGTATACGCAGTATTTT
CDR3: CASSPPGGRYTQYF

size: .
D: .
V: TRBV7-3
J: TRBJ2-7
DNA: TGTGCCAGCAGCTTTGATCCGACGGGGGAGCAGTACTTC
CDR3: CASSFDPTGEQYF

size: .
D: .
V: TRBV2
J: TRBJ1-2
DNA: TGTGCCAGCAGTGAGTGGAACTATGGCTACACCTTC
CDR3: CASSEWNYGYTF

size: once
D: .
V: TRBV19
J: TRBJ1-2
DNA: TGTGCCAGTAGCACACAGGCAAACTATGGCTACACCTTC
CDR3: CASSTQANYGYTF

size: .
D: .
V: TRBV28
J: TRBJ2-6
DNA: TGTGCCGCGGCGAGGAGCTCTGGGGCCAACGTCCTGACTTTC
CDR3: CAAARSSGANVLTF

size: .
D: TRBD1
V: TRBV29-1
J: TRBJ1-2
DNA: TGCAGCGTTGACGGGAGGGGACAGCCCTCGGGCTACACCTTC
CDR3: CSVDGRGQPSGYTF

size: .
D: .
V: TRBV4-1
J: TRBJ1-5
DNA: TGCGCCAGCAGCCAGGGCCGACAGGCTAGGGTCAATCAGCCCCAGCATTTT
CDR3: CASSQGRQARVNQPQHF

size: .
D: .
V: TRBV5-4
J: TRBJ2-7
DNA: TGTGCCAGCAGCTTGAAGGCGGACTCCCCATACGAGCAGTACTTC
CDR3: CASSLKADSPYEQYF

size: few
D: .
V: TRBV27
J: TRBJ1-5
DNA: TGTGCCAGCAGTCAACTTGCCGGGACCCATCCGCATTTT
CDR3: CASSQLAGTHPHF

size: .
D: .
V: TRBV9
J: TRBJ2-2
DNA: TGTGCCAGCAGCCCCCGACAGAACACCGGGGAGCTGTTTTTT
CDR3: CASSPRQNTGELFF

size: .
D: .
V: TRBV2
J: TRBJ1-1
DNA: TGTGCCAGCAGTGAAGGCTCGAGCACTGAAGCTTTCTTT
CDR3: CASSEGSSTEAFF

size: .
D: .
V: TRBV18
J: TRBJ1-1
DNA: TGTGCCAGCTCACCGTCCTACTCCGGTGGGAACACTGAAGCTTTCTTT
CDR3: CASSPSYSGGNTEAFF

size: .
D: .
V: TRBV12-2
J: TRBJ2-1
DNA: TGTGCAAGTCGCTTGAGGGTGAAACAGGGGGCCCGATGGGATGAGCAGTTCTTC
CDR3: CASRLRVKQGARWDEQFF

size: .
D: .
V: TRBV28
J: TRBJ1-5
DNA: TGTGCCAGCAGTCATTTGGGCCCAGGACAGAGCAATCAGCCCCAGCATTTT
CDR3: CASSHLGPGQSNQPQHF

size: .
D: .
V: TRBV9
J: TRBJ2-2
DNA: TGTGCCAGCAGCGTAGGGAGTACCACCGGGGAGCTGTTTTTT
CDR3: CASSVGSTTGELFF

size: .
D: .
V: TRBV6-1
J: TRBJ1-2
DNA: TGTGCCAATGGGGGGGTCAACTATGGCTACACCTTC
CDR3: CANGGVNYGYTF

size: .
D: .
V: TRBV7-3
J: TRBJ2-1
DNA: TGTGCCAGCAGCCCGACGAGGGACCCCAGATACAATGAGCAGTTCTTC
CDR3: CASSPTRDPRYNEQFF

size: .
D: .
V: TRBV7-2
J: TRBJ1-1
DNA: TGTGCCAGCAGCCGGCGGAACACTGAAGCTTTCTTT
CDR3: CASSRRNTEAFF

size: once
D: TRBD1
V: TRBV19
J: TRBJ2-2
DNA: TGTGCCAGTACCCGCCAGGGGGACACCGGGGAGCTGTTTTTT
CDR3: CASTRQGDTGELFF

size: .
D: .
V: TRBV30
J: TRBJ1-2
DNA: TGTGCCTGGAGTCACGGCGAGGGCTACACCTTC
CDR3: CAWSHGEGYTF

size: once
D: .
V: TRBV5-6
J: TRBJ2-1
DNA: TGTGCCAGCAGCTCGACTGTGTCCTACAATGAGCAGTTCTTC
CDR3: CASSSTVSYNEQFF

size: .
D: TRBD2
V: TRBV6-4
J: TRBJ2-7
DNA: TGTGCCAGCAGTGAGGCGGGTCTAGCGGGGGTTGCCTACGAGCAGTACTTC
CDR3: CASSEAGLAGVAYEQYF